This T cell receptor (beta chain) stems from a study of neurological immune-mediated disorders. General study points: CDR3 amino acid sequences of expanded clones were not shared across subjects, a result suggesting private repertoires in all groups.

This clonotype was observed at least ten times. Its antigen is currently unknown. Germline CDR1 is WSHSY and CDR2 is SAAADI. The ends were cut back, 3 bases at V and 4 bases at J, with 0 bases in the middle. The CDR3 extends over 10 amino acids. The starting material, 2 million PBMCs stored at -80 C, gave rise to the unsorted libraries. TCRdb passed the 5' RACE reads through MiXCR, listing each CDR3 protein once. The sample includes about 19,000 distinct CDR3 sequences, about 2.6% of them seen just once. The chain couples TRBV10-2 to TRBJ2-5; D unclear. The sequence was obtained from a woman aged 18-35 years with multiple sclerosis. The sequencing input was PBMCs. CDR3 nucleotides: TGCGCCAGCAGTGAAGAGACCCAGTACTTC. This codes for CASSEETQYF.